The rows below give T cell receptor beta chains drawn from one sample of a study of CD8 T cells in ankylosing spondylitis. TCRdb ran MiXCR on the 5' RACE reads and lists one entry per CDR3 protein. The sample yields about 300,000 distinct CDR3 sequences, less than 25% seen once. The sample comprised blood, either unsorted or a sorted T cell fraction (not recorded which). Receptors were obtained from a female donor with ankylosing spondylitis or in good health (not recorded which). The CDR3 runs from the conserved cysteine through the conserved F or W. The order of the fields is CDR3 protein, CDR3 DNA, D gene, clone size, CDR3 length, J gene, V gene. A D gene is named only where the DNA matches it firmly. A row's size may be missing; if present it is once, few, many or a size class.

cdr3_aa: CASSGDRKAFF
cdr3_nt: TGTGCCAGCAGCGGGGACAGGAAAGCTTTCTTT
d_call: TRBD1
clone_size: .
cdr3_length: 11
j_call: TRBJ1-1
v_call: TRBV12-3/TRBV12-4

cdr3_aa: CASRFVAGKEQYF
cdr3_nt: TGTGCCAGCAGATTTGTGGCAGGGAAGGAGCAGTACTTC
d_call: .
clone_size: .
cdr3_length: 13
j_call: TRBJ2-7
v_call: TRBV12-3/TRBV12-4

cdr3_aa: CASSFGRRAIAGELFF
cdr3_nt: TGTGCCAGCAGTTTCGGCAGGCGGGCCATCGCCGGGGAGCTGTTTTTT
d_call: .
clone_size: .
cdr3_length: 16
j_call: TRBJ2-2
v_call: TRBV12-3/TRBV12-4

cdr3_aa: CASIKAAGGVETQYF
cdr3_nt: TGTGCCAGCATCAAGGCGGCAGGGGGGGTAGAGACCCAGTACTTC
d_call: .
clone_size: .
cdr3_length: 15
j_call: TRBJ2-5
v_call: TRBV6-1

cdr3_aa: CASSFGREAFF
cdr3_nt: TGTGCCAGCAGCTTCGGCAGGGAAGCTTTCTTT
d_call: .
clone_size: few
cdr3_length: 11
j_call: TRBJ1-1
v_call: TRBV5-5

cdr3_aa: CASSGTSPTDTQYF
cdr3_nt: TGTGCCAGCAGCGGGACTTCCCCAACAGATACGCAGTATTTT
d_call: .
clone_size: .
cdr3_length: 14
j_call: TRBJ2-3
v_call: TRBV7-8

cdr3_aa: CASSVLAGTDTQYF
cdr3_nt: TGTGCCAGCAGCGTCCTGGCAGGCACAGATACGCAGTATTTT
d_call: .
clone_size: .
cdr3_length: 14
j_call: TRBJ2-3
v_call: TRBV9

cdr3_aa: CSGGRRGGETQYF
cdr3_nt: TGCAGTGGGGGAAGGAGGGGAGGGGAGACCCAGTACTTC
d_call: TRBD2
clone_size: .
cdr3_length: 13
j_call: TRBJ2-5
v_call: TRBV20-1

cdr3_aa: CASSNANGPGNEQFF
cdr3_nt: TGTGCCAGCAGTAACGCAAACGGGCCCGGCAATGAGCAGTTCTTC
d_call: .
clone_size: .
cdr3_length: 15
j_call: TRBJ2-1
v_call: TRBV6-2/TRBV6-3

cdr3_aa: CASKDRMNTEAFF
cdr3_nt: TGCGCCAGTAAGGACAGGATGAACACTGAAGCTTTCTTT
d_call: TRBD1
clone_size: few
cdr3_length: 13
j_call: TRBJ1-1
v_call: TRBV5-1

cdr3_aa: CSASRGTNEKLFF
cdr3_nt: TGCAGTGCTAGTCGGGGGACTAATGAAAAACTGTTTTTT
d_call: .
clone_size: .
cdr3_length: 13
j_call: TRBJ1-4
v_call: TRBV20-1

cdr3_aa: CASSSGGIGDYGYTF
cdr3_nt: TGTGCCAGCAGCTCAGGGGGAATAGGGGACTATGGCTACACCTTC
d_call: TRBD1
clone_size: many
cdr3_length: 15
j_call: TRBJ1-2
v_call: TRBV4-2

cdr3_aa: CASSWLPGRETEAFF
cdr3_nt: TGTGCCAGCAGCTGGCTCCCGGGACGGGAGACTGAAGCTTTCTTT
d_call: .
clone_size: .
cdr3_length: 15
j_call: TRBJ1-1
v_call: TRBV5-5

cdr3_aa: CASSPRGLDLKGDEQFF
cdr3_nt: TGTGCCAGCAGTCCCAGGGGACTAGACCTCAAAGGGGATGAGCAGTTCTTC
d_call: TRBD2
clone_size: few
cdr3_length: 17
j_call: TRBJ2-1
v_call: TRBV12-3/TRBV12-4

cdr3_aa: CASSFRRGTDTQYF
cdr3_nt: TGTGCCAGCAGCTTTCGGCGGGGCACAGATACGCAGTATTTT
d_call: .
clone_size: .
cdr3_length: 14
j_call: TRBJ2-3
v_call: TRBV7-9

cdr3_aa: CASSGSSELTDTQYF
cdr3_nt: TGTGCCAGCAGCGGATCTAGCGAACTCACAGATACGCAGTATTTT
d_call: .
clone_size: .
cdr3_length: 15
j_call: TRBJ2-3
v_call: TRBV7-6

cdr3_aa: CSVDLGAHEQYF
cdr3_nt: TGCAGCGTGGACTTGGGGGCCCACGAGCAGTACTTC
d_call: .
clone_size: many
cdr3_length: 12
j_call: TRBJ2-7
v_call: TRBV29-1

cdr3_aa: CASSPYLLADTQYF
cdr3_nt: TGCGCCAGCAGCCCTTACCTCCTAGCAGATACGCAGTATTTT
d_call: .
clone_size: few
cdr3_length: 14
j_call: TRBJ2-3
v_call: TRBV4-3

cdr3_aa: CASYPRRAGTGGSGYTF
cdr3_nt: TGTGCCAGCTACCCCCGGCGGGCCGGGACAGGGGGTAGTGGCTACACCTTC
d_call: TRBD1
clone_size: few
cdr3_length: 17
j_call: TRBJ1-2
v_call: TRBV12-3/TRBV12-4

cdr3_aa: CSGRDSGGEKLFF
cdr3_nt: TGCAGCGGGCGGGACTCCGGAGGTGAAAAACTGTTTTTT
d_call: .
clone_size: many
cdr3_length: 13
j_call: TRBJ1-4
v_call: TRBV29-1

cdr3_aa: CSAAVPDGSYEQYF
cdr3_nt: TGCAGTGCTGCCGTACCTGACGGGTCCTACGAGCAGTACTTC
d_call: .
clone_size: many
cdr3_length: 14
j_call: TRBJ2-7
v_call: TRBV20-1

cdr3_aa: CAWRGRGRDNEKLFF
cdr3_nt: TGTGCCTGGAGGGGCAGGGGGCGCGATAATGAAAAACTGTTTTTT
d_call: TRBD1
clone_size: many
cdr3_length: 15
j_call: TRBJ1-4
v_call: TRBV30

cdr3_aa: CSAPRQRDTEAYF
cdr3_nt: TGCAGTGCTCCCCGACAGAGGGACACTGAAGCTTACTTT
d_call: .
clone_size: few
cdr3_length: 13
j_call: TRBJ1-1
v_call: TRBV20-1

cdr3_aa: CASSQRTGGRNEQYF
cdr3_nt: TGTGCCAGCAGCCAAAGGACAGGGGGCAGGAACGAGCAGTACTTC
d_call: TRBD1
clone_size: .
cdr3_length: 15
j_call: TRBJ2-7
v_call: TRBV4-2

cdr3_aa: CSALAGATYEQYF
cdr3_nt: TGCAGCGCCCTAGCGGGGGCTACCTACGAGCAGTACTTC
d_call: TRBD2
clone_size: .
cdr3_length: 13
j_call: TRBJ2-7
v_call: TRBV29-1

cdr3_aa: CASSLATVNTEAFF
cdr3_nt: TGTGCCAGCAGCTTAGCTACAGTGAACACTGAAGCTTTCTTT
d_call: .
clone_size: few
cdr3_length: 14
j_call: TRBJ1-1
v_call: TRBV7-9

cdr3_aa: CASSLGQAQPQHF
cdr3_nt: TGTGCCAGCAGCTTAGGACAGGCCCAGCCCCAGCATTTT
d_call: .
clone_size: few
cdr3_length: 13
j_call: TRBJ1-5
v_call: TRBV11-2

cdr3_aa: CASSLMEGWRNQPQHF
cdr3_nt: TGTGCCAGCAGCTTAATGGAAGGGTGGAGAAATCAGCCCCAGCATTTT
d_call: .
clone_size: .
cdr3_length: 16
j_call: TRBJ1-5
v_call: TRBV7-6

cdr3_aa: CASSPLTSGSRADTQYF
cdr3_nt: TGCGCCAGCAGCCCCCTGACTAGCGGGAGTAGGGCGGATACGCAGTATTTT
d_call: TRBD2
clone_size: few
cdr3_length: 17
j_call: TRBJ2-3
v_call: TRBV5-1

cdr3_aa: CASRRRLAGGGAGELFF
cdr3_nt: TGTGCCAGCAGAAGGAGGCTAGCGGGAGGGGGAGCCGGGGAGCTGTTTTTT
d_call: TRBD2
clone_size: few
cdr3_length: 17
j_call: TRBJ2-2
v_call: TRBV12-3/TRBV12-4

cdr3_aa: CAIAGGLAAYNEQFF
cdr3_nt: TGTGCCATCGCAGGCGGACTAGCGGCCTACAATGAGCAGTTCTTC
d_call: TRBD2
clone_size: few
cdr3_length: 15
j_call: TRBJ2-1
v_call: TRBV10-3